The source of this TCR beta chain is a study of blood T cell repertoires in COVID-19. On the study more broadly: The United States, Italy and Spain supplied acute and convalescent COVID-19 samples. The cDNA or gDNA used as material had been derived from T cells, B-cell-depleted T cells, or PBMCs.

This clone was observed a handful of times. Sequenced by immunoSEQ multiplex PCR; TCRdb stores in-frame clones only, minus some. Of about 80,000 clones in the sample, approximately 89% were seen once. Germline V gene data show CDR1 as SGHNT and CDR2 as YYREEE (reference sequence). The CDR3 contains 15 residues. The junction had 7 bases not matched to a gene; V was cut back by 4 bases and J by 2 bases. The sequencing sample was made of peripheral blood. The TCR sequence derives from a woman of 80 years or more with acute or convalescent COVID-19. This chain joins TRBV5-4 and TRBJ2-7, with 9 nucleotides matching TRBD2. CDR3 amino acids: CASSKAGGRAYEQYF. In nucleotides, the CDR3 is TGTGCCAGCAGCAAAGCGGGAGGTCGGGCCTACGAGCAGTACTTC.